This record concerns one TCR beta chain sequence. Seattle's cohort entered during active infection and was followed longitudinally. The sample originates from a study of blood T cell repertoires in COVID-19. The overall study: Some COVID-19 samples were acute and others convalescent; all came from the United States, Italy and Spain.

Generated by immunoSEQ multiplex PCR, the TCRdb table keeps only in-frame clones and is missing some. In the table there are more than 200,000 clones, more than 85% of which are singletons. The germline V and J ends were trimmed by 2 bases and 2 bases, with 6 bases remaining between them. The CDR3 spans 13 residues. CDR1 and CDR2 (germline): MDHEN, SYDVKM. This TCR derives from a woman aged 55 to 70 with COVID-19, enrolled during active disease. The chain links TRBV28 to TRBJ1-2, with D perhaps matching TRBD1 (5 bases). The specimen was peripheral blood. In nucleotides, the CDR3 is TGTGCCAGCAGTTTACAGGGCAACTATGGCTACACCTTC. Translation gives CASSLQGNYGYTF.